This TCR beta chain was sequenced for a study of siplizumab effects on memory and regulatory T cells. Findings and limits, study-wide: A minor share of alloreactive clones matched unstimulated subsets. The mean Treg-derived percentage of mappable alloreactive CD4+ clones was about 70% with siplizumab compared with about 27% in controls. The study did not confirm that proliferating Tregs from siplizumab cultures were suppressive. The diversity of naive T cells seemed greater than that of memory cells, and their alloresponse contribution seemed major.

Trimming pared 6 bases from V and 11 bases from J, leaving 16 bases between. The CDR3 runs 11 residues. From germline, CDR1 is DFQATT and CDR2 SNEGSKA (reference sequence). Clones were read by immunoSEQ multiplex PCR, and TCRdb kept only the in-frame ones, dropping some. The data show about 87,000 clones, 70% to 90% seen once. To note about this clone: Its cognate antigen is unknown.

This clonotype originated in a human donor in good health. The chain uses TRBV20-1 and TRBJ1-1, with a tentative D call TRBD1 (5 bases). The material sequenced was CD4+ T cells sorted from blood. The CDR3 reads CSAGTRGEAFF. CDR3 bases: TGCAGTGCCGGGACCAGAGGGGAGGCTTTCTTT.